The clone carrying this TCR beta chain was detected a few times. What it recognizes is unknown. Reverse transcription of all isolated RNA meant that expressed TCRB transcripts were sequenced. Read counts averaged about 3.57 million for samples of naive, central memory and regulatory T cells. Only in-frame clones appear in the TCRdb table, and some are missing; sequencing was by immunoSEQ multiplex PCR. Here the sample spans fewer than 300,000 clones, roughly a tenth being singletons. This specimen comes from a study of beta chain features in type 1 diabetes. Regarding the study as a whole: Whether HLA type influences TCRB rearrangement remained unresolved here. TCRB CDR3 length was moderately but significantly reduced in all four CD4+ subsets of Type 1 diabetes patients.

Sorted populations all had greater than 95% purity. The V end lost 5 bases, the J end lost 2 bases, and 12 bases lay between the germline ends. The CDR3 is 15 amino acids. Germline values: CDR1 SGHTA, CDR2 FQGTGA. Sequences were obtained from naive CD4+ T cells from blood. This receptor was identified in a man aged 30 to 39 with type 1 diabetes. The gene calls are TRBV7-3 and TRBJ2-2; possibly TRBD1 for D (7 bases). The CDR3 reads CASSPRDRNTGELFF. CDR3 DNA sequence: TGTGCCAGCAGCCCGCGGGACAGAAACACCGGGGAGCTGTTTTTT.